This passage covers 31 T cell receptor beta chains from one sample sequenced in a study of blood T cells in healthy people across ages. Using a J-beta primer mix together with a sample-barcoded 5' primer, a second PCR was run for roughly 7 to 11 cycles. One entry per CDR3 protein, called by TCRdb with MiXCR from the 5' RACE reads. The sample records about 640,000 distinct CDR3 sequences, 40% to 50% being singletons. Sequences were obtained from blood. These receptors were obtained from a man aged 80 or over in good health.

This clonotype was detected only a few times. The gene calls are TRBV20-1 and TRBJ2-1; 8 positions match TRBD2. The junction had 13 bases not matched to a gene; V was cut back by 8 bases and J by 4 bases. This CDR3 spans 15 amino acids. CDR1 is DFQATT, CDR2 SNEGSKA, per germline (reference sequence). The CDR3 region has the DNA TGCAGTTCTACCCATAGCGGGAAAGCTTACAATGAGCAGTTCTTC. Encoded protein: CSSTHSGKAYNEQFF.

This clonotype was seen more than once but under ten times. This chain uses TRBV10-2 with TRBJ1-2; D remains unclear. The CDR3 runs to 13 residues. Germline CDR1 is WSHSY and CDR2 is SAAADI. Trimming pared 7 bases from V and 2 bases from J, leaving 11 bases between. CDR3 residues: CASNSGVNYGYTF. The CDR3 coding sequence is TGCGCCAGCAACAGCGGGGTCAACTATGGCTACACCTTC.

Remarks on this clonotype: Germline and junction disagree at one end, which may indicate a read error. The chain recombines TRBV6-2 or TRBV6-3 with TRBJ2-2; D uncertain. Germline CDR1 reads MNHEY; CDR2 reads SVGEGT. This CDR3 contains 13 residues. This chain's CDR3 is CASGYSVPGELFF. Written as DNA, the CDR3 is TGTGCCAGCGGTTACTCCGTCCCCGGGGAGCTGTTTTTT.

In regard to this clonotype: Just one base apart from a much larger clone, this may be a read error. V is TRBV20-1 and J is TRBJ2-1; a possible D gene is TRBD2 (5 bases). With 6 bases removed from V and 12 bases from J, the gap between germline ends came to 15 bases. CDR1 is DFQATT, CDR2 SNEGSKA, per germline (reference sequence). CDR3 length equals 11 residues. The CDR3 bases are TGCAGTGCCGGTAGTCGGGATGGGCAGTTCTTC. Protein sequence: CSAGSRDGQFF.

The CDR3 DNA reads TGTGCCAGCTCACCATCGAGCGAGCAGTACTTC. Amino acids: CASSPSSEQYF. The genes are TRBV18 and TRBJ2-7; D gene ambiguous. Trimming pared 2 bases from V and 6 bases from J, leaving 5 bases between. CDR1 is KGHSH, CDR2 LQKENI, per germline. This CDR3 has 11 amino acids.

Within the sample, this clonotype is medium-sized. The chain joins TRBV29-1 to TRBJ1-2, with a possible D match to TRBD1 (6 bases). Germline loops: CDR1 SQVTM, CDR2 ANQGSEA. Trimming took off 0 bases at V and 8 bases at J, with 10 bases between the two ends. The CDR3 has 12 amino acids. The CDR3 here is CSVEEGAGGYTF. DNA of the CDR3: TGCAGCGTTGAAGAGGGGGCAGGAGGCTACACCTTC.

This clonotype was counted a few times. The chain couples TRBV7-2 to TRBJ1-1, with D unresolved. The CDR3 length is 13 residues. Per the germline V gene, CDR1 is SGHTA and CDR2 is FQGNSA. Trimming removed 5 bases at V and 5 bases at J, with 12 bases between. DNA of the CDR3: TGTGCCAGCAGCCCTACTCGCGAAACTGAAGCTTTCTTT. Encoded protein: CASSPTRETEAFF.

This clonotype has a count of ten or more. This chain connects TRBV20-1 to TRBJ2-7; tentatively, D is TRBD2 (6 bases). Trimming removed 6 bases from V and 2 bases from J, with 14 bases in between. The CDR3 is 13 amino acids. From germline, CDR1 is DFQATT and CDR2 SNEGSKA (reference sequence). The CDR3 loop is CSAGGGWTYEQYF. DNA of the CDR3: TGCAGTGCCGGGGGTGGTTGGACCTACGAGCAGTACTTC.

This clonotype was seen a handful of times. The chain is built from TRBV28 and TRBJ2-7, with 11 positions matching TRBD1. The V gene's germline CDR1 is MDHEN and CDR2 SYDVKM. This CDR3 comprises 15 residues. After removal of 2 bases from V and 6 bases from J, the junction contained 6 bases not matched to a gene. In DNA form, the CDR3 reads TGTGCCAGCAGTTTAGGAGGACAGGGGGCAAGCGAGCAGTACTTC. Protein sequence: CASSLGGQGASEQYF.

This clonotype was picked up many times. The V call is TRBV6-2 or TRBV6-3, the J call TRBJ2-5, with 8 bases aligning to TRBD1. CDR1 and CDR2 (germline): MNHEY, SVGEGT. Trimming removed 2 bases from V and 4 bases from J; junction bases left unmatched: 3. The CDR3 runs to 14 residues. The CDR3 DNA reads as TGTGCCAGCAGTTACACAGGGGGTCGAGAGACCCAGTACTTC. Translating it yields CASSYTGGRETQYF.

The chain joins TRBV6-2 or TRBV6-3 to TRBJ1-5; possible D gene TRBD1, 5 bases. The CDR3 has 15 amino acids. Germline CDR1 reads MNHEY; CDR2 reads SVGEGT. V lost 6 bases, J lost 1 base, and 13 bases lay in between. CDR3 in amino acids: CASSTPGISNQPQHF. The CDR3 region has the DNA TGTGCCAGCAGCACACCAGGGATAAGCAATCAGCCCCAGCATTTT.

The genes are TRBV9 and TRBJ2-2; no definite D call. This CDR3 comprises 14 residues. V gave up 0 bases and J gave up 4 bases, with 7 bases separating them. Germline values: CDR1 SGDLS, CDR2 YYNGEE. DNA of the CDR3: TGTGCCAGCAGCGTAGAAGGGCCCACCGGGGAGCTGTTTTTT. Protein: CASSVEGPTGELFF. Drawing the rest from reference TRBV9 and TRBJ2-2, the complete variable domain is DSGVTQTPKHLITATGQRVTLRCSPRSGDLSVYWYQQSLDQGLQFLIQYYNGEERAKGNILERFSAQQFPDLHSELNLSSLELGDSALYFCASSVEGPTGELFFGEGSRLTVL.

The chain links TRBV20-1 to TRBJ2-1; D gene ambiguous. Trimming removed 3 bases from V and 2 bases from J, with 8 bases in between. Germline loops: CDR1 DFQATT, CDR2 SNEGSKA (reference sequence). The CDR3 is made up of 13 amino acids. The chain's CDR3 is CSARRTPYNEQFF. In DNA form, the CDR3 reads TGCAGTGCTAGGAGGACCCCCTACAATGAGCAGTTCTTC.

The chain is built from TRBV2 and TRBJ1-4; maybe TRBD1 (6 bases). CDR1 and CDR2 (germline): SNHLY, FYNNEI. The CDR3 runs 16 residues. The V gene lost 2 bases and the J gene lost 7 bases, with 17 bases spanning the gap. CDR3 DNA: TGTGCCAGCAGTGAAAATGCACAGGGAGAGGGTGAAAAACTGTTTTTT. Encoded protein: CASSENAQGEGEKLFF.

This chain uses TRBV5-1 with TRBJ1-1; the D is unclear. This CDR3 is built from 14 residues. The ends were cut back, 5 bases at V and 0 bases at J, with 11 bases in the middle. Germline CDR1 is SGHRS and CDR2 is YFSETQ. CDR3 nucleotides: TGCGCCAGCAGTCTCCCGGCGTTGAACACTGAAGCTTTCTTT. It translates to CASSLPALNTEAFF.

The V call is TRBV18, the J call TRBJ2-5, with D possibly TRBD2 on 5 matching bases. The closer fit of TRBJ2-7 to the DNA end suggests the J call may be wrong. Germline-derived CDR1 and CDR2 are KGHSH and LQKENI. The CDR3 length is 16 residues. CDR3 amino acids: CASSPRRGNPRGEQYF. CDR3 bases: TGTGCCAGCTCACCCCGACGTGGAAACCCTCGGGGCGAGCAGTACTTC.

This chain connects TRBV29-1 to TRBJ2-7; 9 bases fit TRBD1. J lost 0 bases, V lost 6 bases, and 18 bases had no gene match. Germline values: CDR1 SQVTM, CDR2 ANQGSEA. CDR3 length: 18 amino acids. The CDR3 sequence: CSVFIPGGQGGSSYEQYF. As DNA, the CDR3 is TGCAGCGTCTTCATCCCAGGGGGACAGGGAGGGAGCTCCTACGAGCAGTACTTC.

This clonotype was recorded many times. CDR3 amino acids: CASSFSGPTDTQYF. The CDR3 DNA is TGTGCCAGCAGCTTTAGCGGGCCTACAGATACGCAGTATTTT. This chain uses TRBV7-2 with TRBJ2-3, with 7 bases identical to TRBD2. Germline V gene data show CDR1 as SGHTA and CDR2 as FQGNSA. This CDR3 contains 14 residues. The ends lost 3 bases at V and 3 bases at J; junction bases unmatched: 3.

The chain links TRBV28 to TRBJ2-6; a possible D gene is TRBD2 (5 bases). Trimming took off 6 bases at V and 0 bases at J, with 12 bases between the two ends. This CDR3 comprises 16 residues. Germline V gene sequence: CDR1 MDHEN, CDR2 SYDVKM. The CDR3 region is CASSGLLDSGANVLTF. The CDR3 DNA reads TGTGCCAGCAGCGGACTTCTCGACTCTGGGGCCAACGTCCTGACTTTC. The full variable domain, in which reference TRBV28 and TRBJ2-6 provide the parts outside the CDR3, is DVKVTQSSRYLVKRTGEKVFLECVQDMDHENMFWYRQDPGLGLRLIYFSYDVKMKEKGDIPEGYSVSREKKERFSLILESASTNQTSMYLCASSGLLDSGANVLTFGAGSRLTVL.

Only a few counts were recorded for this clonotype. The chain couples TRBV15 to TRBJ2-1, with 14 bases lining up with TRBD2. TRBJ2-7 matches the DNA end more closely, so the J call is doubtful. Germline values: CDR1 LNHNV, CDR2 YYDKDF (reference sequence). CDR3 size: 20 residues. The CDR3 DNA follows: TGTGCCACCAGCAGGGGACCGAGACTAGCGGGAGGGCTGTCCTACAATGAGCAGTACTTC. It translates to CATSRGPRLAGGLSYNEQYF.

This clonotype has only one observation. The V call is TRBV3-1, the J call TRBJ1-6; D unresolved. Germline CDR1 reads LGHDT; CDR2 reads YNNKEL (reference sequence). The V end was cut by 4 bases, the J end by 3 bases, with 10 bases between. The CDR3 spans 15 residues. DNA of the CDR3: TGTGCCAGCAGCCGGGGTGAACTCTATAATTCACCCCTCCACTTT. This encodes CASSRGELYNSPLHF.

The chain combines TRBV14 with TRBJ1-6; D unresolved. CDR1 and CDR2 from the germline V gene are SGHDN and FVKESK. The V end lost 1 base, the J end lost 2 bases, and 6 bases lay between the germline ends. This CDR3 has 15 residues. Here the CDR3 DNA reads TGTGCCAGCAGCCAAGTGACCACCTATAATTCACCCCTCCACTTT. Translation: CASSQVTTYNSPLHF.

The rearrangement links TRBV4-1 to TRBJ2-7; D remains unclear. This CDR3 region has 13 residues. V shed 0 bases and J shed 7 bases, with 10 bases lying between them. Germline CDR1 and CDR2: MGHRA and YSYEKL. The CDR3 DNA reads TGCGCCAGCAGCCAAGAAACATGGCGGGAGCAGTACTTC. Its protein is CASSQETWREQYF.

The chain couples TRBV12-3 or TRBV12-4 to TRBJ2-4; D is uncertain. V was shortened by 3 bases and J by 6 bases, with 6 bases between the two germline ends. The CDR3 has 12 amino acids. The CDR3 is CASSLNGNIQYF. The CDR3 nucleotides are TGTGCCAGCAGTTTGAACGGAAACATTCAGTACTTC.

This chain joins TRBV24-1 and TRBJ2-7, with D tentatively TRBD2 (5 bases). Germline CDR1 reads KGHDR; CDR2 reads SFDVKD. This CDR3 comprises 17 residues. The V end lost 3 bases, the J end lost 5 bases, and 22 bases lay between the germline ends. CDR3 nucleotide sequence: TGTGCCACCAGTGATCCCGCTGGTAGTAGCGATCGAGACGAGCAGTACTTC. It yields the protein CATSDPAGSSDRDEQYF.

The table lists this clonotype with many counts. The genes are TRBV28 and TRBJ2-7, with 10 nucleotides matching TRBD1. The CDR3 is made up of 14 amino acids. Germline V gene lookup returns CDR1 MDHEN and CDR2 SYDVKM. V lost 7 bases to trimming and J lost 6 bases; unmatched junction nucleotides: 9. In DNA, the CDR3 is TGTGCCAGCAAGACAGGGGGCGGAACAGGCGAGCAGTACTTC. Translated, it gives CASKTGGGTGEQYF.

The chain joins TRBV20-1 to TRBJ2-7; D unresolved. This CDR3 region has 12 residues. The germline V gene encodes CDR1 DFQATT and CDR2 SNEGSKA (reference sequence). V was shortened by 4 bases and J by 3 bases, with 10 bases between the two germline ends. CDR3 in DNA: TGCAGTGCTACCCCTGAAGGCTACGAGCAGTACTTC. This codes for CSATPEGYEQYF.

The V and J genes are TRBV14 and TRBJ2-4; either TRBD1 or TRBD2 may supply D (5 bases each). CDR3 length equals 15 residues. CDR1 and CDR2 from the germline V gene are SGHDN and FVKESK. The V and J ends lost 3 bases and 3 bases respectively, with 12 bases between them. The CDR3 protein is CASSHGTLGKNIQYF. CDR3 in DNA: TGTGCCAGCAGCCATGGGACCTTAGGCAAAAACATTCAGTACTTC.

The chain has TRBV14 and TRBJ2-3, with a tentative D call TRBD1 (5 bases). The V and J ends lost 1 base and 3 bases respectively, with 14 bases between them. Germline V gene sequence: CDR1 SGHDN, CDR2 FVKESK. This CDR3 has 16 amino acids. The CDR3 is CASSQGRRVGTDTQYF. In DNA form, the CDR3 reads TGTGCCAGCAGCCAAGGGCGCAGGGTAGGAACAGATACGCAGTATTTT.

This clonotype was seen just once. This chain joins TRBV12-3 or TRBV12-4 and TRBJ1-1; D possibly corresponds to TRBD1 (5 bases). With 3 bases removed from V and 0 bases from J, the gap between germline ends came to 8 bases. The CDR3 spans 14 residues. The CDR3 sequence is CASSFDRLNTEAFF. For the CDR3, the DNA is TGTGCCAGCAGTTTCGACAGATTGAACACTGAAGCTTTCTTT.

In its sample, this clonotype was seen once. CDR3 sequence (DNA): TGTGCCAGCAGTGGCCAGCGGGGGTACAGTGAGCAGTACTTC. Protein product: CASSGQRGYSEQYF. The chain employs TRBV2 and TRBJ2-5; 8 nucleotides align to TRBD2. CDR1 SNHLY and CDR2 FYNNEI come from the germline V gene. The V gene end was trimmed by 4 bases and the J gene end by 11 bases; junction bases not matched to a gene: 12. The length of the CDR3 is 14 residues.